The sequence of this TCR beta chain was determined in a study of CD8+ T cells in alopecia areata. Reverse transcribed after extraction, RNA yielded cDNA as the sequencing template. TCRdb's table, derived via immunoSEQ multiplex PCR, lists solely in-frame clones and lacks some. Found here are approximately 5,600 clones, no singletons; the ten largest cover about a quarter. The CDR3 spans 14 residues. Germline V gene data show CDR1 as NNHNN and CDR2 as SYGAGS (reference sequence). A word on this clone: Any gene name here is a mouse gene name. The read ends 4 residues before the CDR3 terminus; that terminus is restored from the germline J gene.

Noted time point: mouse skin 6 weeks after grafting, around onset of hair loss. The chain is built from TRBV13-2 and TRBJ2-4; TRBD2 matches at 12 bases. This receptor was taken from a C3H/HeJ mouse with alopecia areata. The strain is characterized by the MHC haplotype H2-k. The source was skin, collected at week 6. This CDR3 is CASGGTGGGNTLYF. The CDR3 DNA, read in part, is TGTGCCAGCGGTGGGACTGGGGGGGGAAAC.